This T cell receptor beta chain was recorded in a study of T cells in Graves' hyperthyroidism and ophthalmopathy. At least ten counts were recorded for this clonotype. Its antigen is not known. Study-wide results and limits: Most clonotypes expanded in thyroid above 0.001 were likewise present in blood.

TCR beta CDR3 regions were amplified from RNA. RT-PCR in the first round (using the HTBI primer set) targeted the TCR CDR3. TCRdb used MiXCR to reprocess the multiplex PCR reads, holding one entry per CDR3 protein. The sample records fewer than 800,000 distinct CDR3 sequences, about 16% being singletons. The receptor comes from a man younger than 35 with Graves' hyperthyroidism. The material sequenced was blood.

Here the CDR3 reads CASSVLLREQYF. The CDR3 DNA reads as TGTGCCAGCAGTGTTTTGCTACGAGAGCAGTACTTC. V is TRBV6-1 and J is TRBJ2-7; D call uncertain. This CDR3 has 12 amino acids. CDR1 and CDR2 from the germline V gene are MNHNS and SASEGT. Trimming took 4 bases from V and 7 from J, leaving 11 bases between them.